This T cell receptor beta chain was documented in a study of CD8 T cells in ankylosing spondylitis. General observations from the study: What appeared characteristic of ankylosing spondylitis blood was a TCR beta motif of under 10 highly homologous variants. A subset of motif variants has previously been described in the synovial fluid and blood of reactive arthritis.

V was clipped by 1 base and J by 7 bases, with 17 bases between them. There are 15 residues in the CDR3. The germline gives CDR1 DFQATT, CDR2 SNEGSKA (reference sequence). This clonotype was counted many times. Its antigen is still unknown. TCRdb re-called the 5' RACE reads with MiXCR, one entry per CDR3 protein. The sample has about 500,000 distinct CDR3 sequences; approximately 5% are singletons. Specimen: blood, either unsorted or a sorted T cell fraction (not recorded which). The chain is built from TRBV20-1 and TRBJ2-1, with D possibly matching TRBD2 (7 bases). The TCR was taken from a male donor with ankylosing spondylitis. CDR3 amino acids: CSARGRGARKNEQFF. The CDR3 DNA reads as TGCAGTGCTAGAGGACGGGGGGCACGAAAGAATGAGCAGTTCTTC.